Listed below are T cell receptor beta chains from one sample, sequenced in a study of regulatory T cells in long-lasting Graves disease. One entry per CDR3 protein, called by TCRdb with MiXCR from the multiplex PCR reads. Among a few hundred thousand distinct CDR3 sequences listed, around 11% were seen once. These data were also reused for a study on T cells in Graves' hyperthyroidism and ophthalmopathy.

The sequenced sample was peripheral blood mononuclear cells (PBMCs), obtained at new diagnosis, from a patient treated with antithyroid drugs. The receptor source for this set is a young woman with Graves disease. Each CDR3 is given with its conserved first and last residue. The D gene is left open where the match is weak. Expanded clones are given a class, and other clones once, few, many or no size at all.

v_call	j_call	clone_size	d_call	cdr3_aa	cdr3_nt
TRBV9	TRBJ2-1	many	NA	CASSVRNGDEQFF	TGTGCCAGCAGCGTCCGGAACGGTGATGAGCAGTTCTTC
TRBV20-1	TRBJ1-5	many	TRBD1	CSATDRDSNQPQHF	TGCAGTGCGACAGACAGGGATAGCAATCAGCCCCAGCATTTT
TRBV7-9	TRBJ1-2	few	NA	CASSLVGSPGDGYTF	TGTGCCAGCAGCTTAGTGGGCAGCCCTGGAGATGGCTACACCTTC
TRBV6-1	TRBJ1-2	many	NA	CASSSSGLNYGYTF	TGTGCCAGCAGTAGCTCCGGATTAAACTATGGCTACACCTTC
TRBV9	TRBJ2-3	many	TRBD2	CASSVEQAGSDTQYF	TGTGCCAGCAGCGTAGAGCAAGCGGGATCAGATACGCAGTATTTT
TRBV2	TRBJ1-6	many	NA	CASRAPLSRGENSPLHF	TGTGCCAGCAGAGCCCCTCTATCCCGTGGTGAGAATTCACCCCTCCATTTT
TRBV7-3	TRBJ2-1	few	NA	CASSFGDSSYNEQFF	TGTGCCAGCAGCTTTGGGGACTCCTCCTACAATGAGCAGTTCTTC
TRBV2	TRBJ1-5	many	NA	CASTSVIGGDQPQHF	TGTGCCAGCACCTCCGTAATCGGGGGGGATCAGCCCCAGCATTTT
TRBV14	TRBJ1-4	NA	NA	CASSRHNRVTNEKLFF	TGTGCCAGCAGCCGACACAACAGGGTAACTAATGAAAAACTGTTTTTT
TRBV20-1	TRBJ2-1	NA	NA	CSASRVGSLAYNEQFF	TGCAGTGCTAGTCGGGTCGGGAGTTTGGCGTACAATGAGCAGTTCTTC
TRBV6-2/TRBV6-3	TRBJ1-5	many	NA	CASRPVDGRQPQHF	TGTGCCAGTAGGCCGGTAGATGGCCGGCAGCCCCAGCATTTT
TRBV11-2	TRBJ2-2	few	NA	CASRISNTGELFF	TGTGCCAGCAGAATTTCGAACACCGGGGAGCTGTTTTTT
TRBV5-1	TRBJ2-5	many	TRBD2	CASSTGLAGLQETQYF	TGCGCCAGCAGCACAGGACTAGCGGGGCTCCAAGAGACCCAGTACTTC
TRBV20-1	TRBJ1-5	NA	NA	CSAVPGPGDQPQHF	TGCAGTGCTGTGCCGGGACCGGGAGATCAGCCCCAGCATTTT
TRBV20-1	TRBJ1-4	many	NA	CSAPTGRNEKLFF	TGCAGTGCTCCTACAGGGAGAAATGAAAAACTGTTTTTT
TRBV7-2	TRBJ1-2	NA	NA	CASSLAQVTPLGRYGYTF	TGTGCCAGCAGCTTAGCACAGGTCACCCCGTTGGGACGCTATGGCTACACCTTC
TRBV7-9	TRBJ2-1	many	TRBD2	CASSLRGLEEQFF	TGTGCCAGCAGCTTACGCGGACTAGAGGAGCAGTTCTTC
TRBV12-3/TRBV12-4	TRBJ1-1	NA	TRBD1	CASSPYESPRRDRAFTPPNTEAFF	TGTGCCAGCTCACCCTATGAGTCCCCCCGCCGGGACAGAGCCTTCACACCTCCGAACACTGAAGCTTTCTTT
TRBV11-2	TRBJ1-1	many	NA	CASSRHTSEAFF	TGTGCCAGCAGCCGCCATACATCTGAAGCTTTCTTT
TRBV7-9	TRBJ1-2	many	TRBD1	CASSLGRDSPVGYTF	TGTGCCAGCAGCTTAGGGAGGGACAGCCCAGTGGGCTACACCTTC
TRBV7-2	TRBJ1-3	many	NA	CASSLVGSAGNTIYF	TGTGCCAGCAGCTTAGTTGGGTCGGCTGGAAACACCATATATTTT
TRBV11-2	TRBJ2-1	many	TRBD1	CASSQKGGQGFYNEQFF	TGTGCCAGCAGCCAAAAAGGGGGACAGGGTTTCTACAATGAGCAGTTCTTC
TRBV7-6	TRBJ1-4	few	NA	CASSRRGSVNEKLFF	TGTGCCAGCAGTCGAAGGGGGTCAGTGAATGAAAAACTGTTTTTT
TRBV5-5	TRBJ1-5	many	NA	CASSFGPSGNQPQHF	TGTGCCAGCAGCTTTGGTCCGTCGGGCAATCAGCCCCAGCATTTT
TRBV6-4	TRBJ1-3	NA	TRBD1	CASSDRDRVRDPHSGNTIYF	TGTGCCAGCAGTGATCGGGACAGGGTTCGTGATCCCCACTCTGGAAACACCATATATTTT
TRBV20-1	TRBJ1-2	many	NA	CSARDIGVRTF	TGCAGTGCTAGAGATATAGGGGTTCGGACCTTC
TRBV15	TRBJ2-5	many	TRBD1	CATSSRQGLTETQYF	TGTGCCACCAGCTCTCGACAGGGCCTGACGGAGACCCAGTACTTC
TRBV7-2	TRBJ2-1	many	TRBD2	CASRITSGRGNEQFF	TGTGCCAGTCGGATAACTAGCGGGAGGGGCAATGAGCAGTTCTTC
TRBV19	TRBJ2-1	few	NA	CASKWPGGNEQFF	TGTGCGTCCAAATGGCCTGGGGGAAATGAGCAGTTCTTC
TRBV5-1	TRBJ1-2	NA	NA	CASSFEGANYGYTF	TGCGCCAGCAGCTTCGAGGGGGCTAACTATGGCTACACCTTC
TRBV12-3/TRBV12-4	TRBJ2-3	many	NA	CASGSATLRTDTQYF	TGTGCCAGCGGTTCCGCAACACTACGCACAGATACGCAGTATTTT
TRBV5-6	TRBJ2-1	few	NA	CASSRLERYNEQFF	TGTGCCAGCAGCCGACTTGAACGTTACAATGAGCAGTTCTTC
TRBV12-3/TRBV12-4	TRBJ1-1	many	NA	CASSFQGFTEAFF	TGTGCCAGCAGTTTTCAGGGGTTCACTGAAGCTTTCTTT
TRBV27	TRBJ2-5	many	NA	CASSPGTGAWETQYF	TGTGCCAGCAGTCCGGGGACGGGGGCTTGGGAGACCCAGTACTTC
TRBV29-1	TRBJ2-5	many	NA	CSVELGRAGETQYF	TGCAGCGTTGAACTTGGGCGGGCGGGCGAGACCCAGTACTTC
TRBV24-1	TRBJ2-3	NA	TRBD1	CATSDTGTGEDTQYF	TGTGCCACCAGTGACACCGGGACAGGGGAAGATACGCAGTATTTT
TRBV6-5	TRBJ2-1	many	NA	CASSYDLGTNEQFF	TGTGCCAGCAGTTACGATCTGGGTACCAATGAGCAGTTCTTC
TRBV7-2	TRBJ2-3	many	NA	CASSLRDFRYTDTQYF	TGTGCCAGCAGCTTACGGGACTTCCGTTACACAGATACGCAGTATTTT
TRBV6-1	TRBJ2-1	NA	TRBD2	CASRRLGLAGYNEQFF	TGTGCCAGCAGACGATTGGGACTAGCGGGATACAATGAGCAGTTCTTC
TRBV20-1	TRBJ1-5	NA	NA	CSARGRQYSNQPQHF	TGCAGTGCTAGAGGTAGGCAGTATAGCAATCAGCCCCAGCATTTT
TRBV24-1	TRBJ2-5	many	NA	CATSEQGGETQYF	TGTGCCACCAGTGAACAGGGCGGAGAGACCCAGTACTTC
TRBV12-3/TRBV12-4	TRBJ2-1	many	TRBD2	CASSFFRLANEQFF	TGTGCCAGCAGTTTTTTTAGACTAGCGAATGAGCAGTTCTTC